The rows below give T cell receptor beta chains drawn from one sample of a study of T cell responses to AZD1222 COVID-19 vaccine. Clones were sequenced by immunoSEQ multiplex PCR, and TCRdb holds only the in-frame ones, with some missing. The table includes 95,000 to 150,000 clones, almost 95% detected once. The sample was peripheral blood, taken on day 0 of AZD1222 vaccination. These TCRs come from an adult in good health. Both conserved end residues are part of each CDR3. Fields, in order: clone size, V gene, D gene, J gene, CDR3 DNA, CDR3 protein. A D gene is named only where the DNA matches it firmly. Only part of the rows carry a size: once, few, many, or a class if the clone is expanded.

.	TRBV5-6	.	TRBJ2-5	TGTGCCAGCAGCTTACCCCAAGAGACCCAGTACTTC	CASSLPQETQYF
once	TRBV4-1	.	TRBJ2-2	TGCGCCAGCAGCCAAGTAGGGGGAAGGACCGGGGAGCTGTTTTTT	CASSQVGGRTGELFF
.	TRBV2	.	TRBJ1-6	TGTGCCAGCACCAGGGGTAATTCACCCCTCCACTTT	CASTRGNSPLHF
.	TRBV27	.	TRBJ2-3	TGTGCCAGCAGTTCGGTAGGCACAGATACGCAGTATTTT	CASSSVGTDTQYF
.	TRBV7-3	.	TRBJ2-3	TGTGCCAGCAGCCCAAGGCGACAGAATACGCAGTATTTT	CASSPRRQNTQYF
.	TRBV6-5	.	TRBJ1-5	TGTGCCAGCAGTTACGGCAGAAATCAGCCCCAGCATTTT	CASSYGRNQPQHF
.	TRBV7-2	.	TRBJ1-2	TGTGCCAGCACCTCGGGGAGCCAAGGGGGCTACACCTTC	CASTSGSQGGYTF
once	TRBV11-2	.	TRBJ1-2	TGTGCCAGCAGTTCGAACTATGGCTACACCTTC	CASSSNYGYTF
.	TRBV30	TRBD1	TRBJ2-5	TGTGCCTCCTCAGGGGGAGAGACCCAGTACTTC	CASSGGETQYF
.	TRBV7-9	.	TRBJ2-1	TGTGCCAGCAGCTTAGCGTGGGGGAGCTCCTACAATGAGCAGTTCTTC	CASSLAWGSSYNEQFF
.	TRBV4-1	TRBD2	TRBJ2-5	TGCGCCAGCAGCCAAATCGGGTTGGTAGCGGGAGCGGGGCAAGAGACCCAGTACTTC	CASSQIGLVAGAGQETQYF
.	TRBV10-3	TRBD1	TRBJ2-1	TGTGCCATCAGGGGGGACAGCTTCGGTGAGCAGTTCTTC	CAIRGDSFGEQFF
.	TRBV29-1	.	TRBJ2-5	TGCAGCGTTGATCCGCTCCAAGAGACCCAGTACTTC	CSVDPLQETQYF
.	TRBV12-3/TRBV12-4	.	TRBJ1-2	TGTGCCAGCAGTACCACGCCCTCCGGCTACACCTTC	CASSTTPSGYTF
.	TRBV29-1	.	TRBJ1-5	TGCAGCGTTGCGGGCCAGAACAATCAGCCCCAGCATTTT	CSVAGQNNQPQHF
.	TRBV18	.	TRBJ2-7	TGTGCCAGCTCACCATGGCAGGCCTCTAGTACGGAGCAGTACTTC	CASSPWQASSTEQYF
.	TRBV4-2	.	TRBJ2-2	TGTGCCAGCAGCCCCGGGCCAGGCACCGGGGAGCTGTTTTTT	CASSPGPGTGELFF
few	TRBV6-5	.	TRBJ1-2	TGTGCCAGCAGTTACACGTACAGGTTAAACTATGGCTACACCTTC	CASSYTYRLNYGYTF
.	TRBV18	.	TRBJ1-2	TGTGCCAGCTCACCACAGCTTGGGGGGAATGGCTACACCTTC	CASSPQLGGNGYTF
once	TRBV30	.	TRBJ1-4	TGTGCATGGACAGCTGGTAATGAAAAACTGTTTTTT	CAWTAGNEKLFF
.	TRBV7-3	.	TRBJ1-4	TGTGCCAGCAGCTCCTCACAGGGCGGAAAACTGTTTTTT	CASSSSQGGKLFF
.	TRBV7-3	.	TRBJ1-6	TGTGCCAGCAGCTTAAGGCAGGCCGATAATTCACCCCTCCACTTT	CASSLRQADNSPLHF
few	TRBV11-2	.	TRBJ1-3	TGTGCCAGCAGCCCGGTGATTGGAAACACCATATATTTT	CASSPVIGNTIYF
.	TRBV20-1	.	TRBJ1-1	TGCAGTGCGAGGGACGCCATTGAAGCTTTCTTT	CSARDAIEAFF
.	TRBV5-1	.	TRBJ1-5	TGCGCCAGCAGCTTGGTGGCGGGGGGACATCAGCCCCAGCATTTT	CASSLVAGGHQPQHF
.	TRBV5-1	.	TRBJ1-3	TGCGCCAGCAAATGGGGCTCTGGAAACACCATATATTTT	CASKWGSGNTIYF
.	TRBV19	TRBD2	TRBJ2-1	TGTGCCAGTTGGGGAGGGAGCGTCAATGAGCAGTTCTTC	CASWGGSVNEQFF
once	TRBV11-3	.	TRBJ1-1	TGTGCCAGCAGCAACCCGGGCGTTGTGGCTTTCTTT	CASSNPGVVAFF
.	TRBV12-5	.	TRBJ2-1	TGTGCTAGTGGTGGCCGTGGGGCTAGCGACTACAATGAGCAGTTCTTC	CASGGRGASDYNEQFF
.	TRBV6-4	.	TRBJ2-7	TGTGCCAGCAGTGACTCGTCCCAGGTCGAGGGCAACGAGCAGTACTTC	CASSDSSQVEGNEQYF
.	TRBV30	TRBD1	TRBJ2-7	TGTGCCTGGAGAGGGACAGGGGCCTACGAGCAGTACTTC	CAWRGTGAYEQYF
.	TRBV6-5	TRBD2	TRBJ2-1	TGTGCCAGCAGGGTGGGACTAGCGGGATCCAATGAGCAGTTCTTC	CASRVGLAGSNEQFF
.	TRBV14	TRBD1	TRBJ1-2	TGTGCCAGCAGCCTTGACTCAGACAGGGCTCTCGACTATGGCTACACCTTC	CASSLDSDRALDYGYTF
.	TRBV10-3	TRBD1	TRBJ1-4	TGTGCCACAACGACAGGGCCCCATGAAAAACTGTTTTTT	CATTTGPHEKLFF
.	TRBV27	TRBD2	TRBJ2-3	TGTGCCAGCAGCGGGGGGGCCGTTACGCAGTATTTT	CASSGGAVTQYF
.	TRBV11-2	TRBD1	TRBJ1-6	TGTGCCAGCAGCCCCCGGACAGGGTATAATTCACCCCTCCACTTT	CASSPRTGYNSPLHF
.	TRBV10-3	TRBD1	TRBJ2-5	TGTGCCATCACCCCGTCCCGGGACAGGTCTCAAGAGACCCAGTACTTC	CAITPSRDRSQETQYF
.	TRBV24-1	TRBD1	TRBJ1-5	TGTGCCACCAGTGACCCGACAGGGGACGCTGGCAATCAGCCCCAGCATTTT	CATSDPTGDAGNQPQHF
.	TRBV9	.	TRBJ1-1	TGTGCCAGCAGCCTTCAGGGGAATATGATGAACACTGAAGCTTTCTTT	CASSLQGNMMNTEAFF
.	TRBV10-1	.	TRBJ2-2	TGCGCCAGCAGTGAGTCGACCGGGGCGAACACCGGGGAGCTGTTTTTT	CASSESTGANTGELFF
.	TRBV12-3/TRBV12-4	TRBD1	TRBJ1-1	TGTGCCAGCAGTGACAGGGGTAACACTGAAGCTTTCTTT	CASSDRGNTEAFF
once	TRBV4-1	.	TRBJ2-4	TGCGCCAGCAGCCAGACCTCGGGCCCCGCAAACATTCAGTACTTC	CASSQTSGPANIQYF
.	TRBV2	.	TRBJ1-5	TGTGCCAGCGCATTCTGGTCGAATCAGCCCCAGCATTTT	CASAFWSNQPQHF
.	TRBV6-5	TRBD2	TRBJ2-1	TGTGCCAGCAGTTACCGGGGACTAGAAGATGAGCAGTTCTTC	CASSYRGLEDEQFF
.	TRBV5-5	.	TRBJ1-6	TGTGCCAGCAGCGAGGGACGGGTCAATTCACCCCTCCACTTT	CASSEGRVNSPLHF
once	TRBV7-6	TRBD1	TRBJ1-4	TGTGCCAGCAGCTTAGTGGCAGGGGGTATGGAAAAACTGTTTTTT	CASSLVAGGMEKLFF
.	TRBV7-3	.	TRBJ1-5	TGTGCCAGCAGCTTAGCAGGTCCCAATCAGCCCCAGCATTTT	CASSLAGPNQPQHF
.	TRBV9	.	TRBJ1-1	TGTGCCAGCAGCGTAGCCGGGGCGCCCACTGAAGCTTTCTTT	CASSVAGAPTEAFF
.	TRBV9	.	TRBJ2-2	TGTGCCAGCAGCGTCGACATGGGGTACGCGAACACCGGGGAGCTGTTTTTT	CASSVDMGYANTGELFF
once	TRBV5-5	.	TRBJ1-4	TGTGCCAGCAGCCGGGGTGGCGGGGCTGGTGAAAAACTGTTTTTT	CASSRGGGAGEKLFF
.	TRBV2	.	TRBJ1-1	TGTGCCAGGCTGCGGAGAGGGCGGAACACTGAAGCTTTCTTT	CARLRRGRNTEAFF
once	TRBV29-1	TRBD1	TRBJ1-1	TGCAGCGTAGGACGGGACAGGGACACTGAAGCTTTCTTT	CSVGRDRDTEAFF
.	TRBV4-1	.	TRBJ2-3	TGCGCCAGCAGCCAAGTGGGGGGAATGGGTCTCGGCACAGATACGCAGTATTTT	CASSQVGGMGLGTDTQYF
.	TRBV18	.	TRBJ1-6	TGTGCCAGCTCACTCGGGACACCATTCAATTCACCCCTCCACTTT	CASSLGTPFNSPLHF